This T cell receptor beta chain was sequenced in a study of T-cell reconstitution after alpha-beta-depleted transplantation in children. The TCRbeta library was prepared with unique molecular identifiers. Using its own MiXCR run on the PCR reads, TCRdb lists one record per CDR3 protein. The repertoire holds about a million distinct CDR3 sequences, with around 30% as singletons. This clonotype was detected only a few times. This specimen was PBMCs, mostly from graft donor cells, taken 360 days after TCRalphabeta/CD19-depleted stem cell transplant. This TCR was sampled from a boy less than two years old who had a stem cell transplant for SCID, so the T cells may come from the graft donor.

DNA for the CDR3: TGTGCCAGCAGTGGGCTGGCAACCTCTAGCACAGATACGCAGTATTTT. This sequence encodes CASSGLATSSTDTQYF. This chain uses TRBV2 with TRBJ2-3; D gene uncertain. Germline loops: CDR1 SNHLY, CDR2 FYNNEI. Trimming took off 4 bases at V and 0 bases at J, with 14 bases between the two ends. The CDR3 contains 16 residues.